Listed below are T cell receptor beta chains from one sample, sequenced in a study of T cells in Graves' hyperthyroidism and ophthalmopathy. A single record per CDR3 protein comes from TCRdb applying MiXCR to the multiplex PCR reads. The sample yields hundreds of thousands of distinct CDR3 sequences, about 15% seen once. Sequencing was carried out using blood. Receptor source: a man between 18 and 29 years old with Graves' ophthalmopathy. Both conserved end residues are part of each CDR3. D genes are given only for firm matches. For some rows the clone size is stated as once, few or many, or as a class when expanded; others skip it.

clone size	J gene	V gene	D gene	CDR3 DNA	CDR3 protein
-	TRBJ1-1	TRBV19	-	TGTGCCAGTAGTTTCTCACCAGGGGAGTCCCTGAACACTGAAGCTTTCTTT	CASSFSPGESLNTEAFF
many	TRBJ2-1	TRBV15	TRBD2	TGTGCCACCAGCAGACCTTGGGGGACTAGCGGGAGTTTCGATGAGCAGTTCTTC	CATSRPWGTSGSFDEQFF
many	TRBJ2-5	TRBV20-1	TRBD1	TGCAGTGCCCTGGCAGGGGGCGGGGAGACCCAGTACTTC	CSALAGGGETQYF
many	TRBJ2-7	TRBV12-3/TRBV12-4	TRBD2	TGTGCCAGCCAAAAGGGCGGGGGGACGTCCTACGAGCAGTACTTC	CASQKGGGTSYEQYF
many	TRBJ1-1	TRBV20-1	TRBD1	TGCAGTGCTAGAAGACAGGGGAATGAAGCTTTCTTT	CSARRQGNEAFF
many	TRBJ2-2	TRBV12-3/TRBV12-4	TRBD2	TGTGCCAGCAGTTCTTTACTAGCGGGATCTCACGGGGAGCTGTTTTTT	CASSSLLAGSHGELFF
many	TRBJ2-5	TRBV20-1	-	TGCAGTGCCGTAGGCACAAAAGAGACCCAGTACTTC	CSAVGTKETQYF
-	TRBJ2-2	TRBV12-3/TRBV12-4	TRBD2	TGTGCCAGCAGTTTCCTTCGGACTAGCCGCACCGGGGAGCTGCTTTTT	CASSFLRTSRTGELLF
few	TRBJ2-3	TRBV6-1	TRBD1	TGTGCCAGCAGTCCTCCGGGACAGGGCACAGATGCGCAGTATTTT	CASSPPGQGTDAQYF
-	TRBJ2-3	TRBV10-3	-	TGTGCCATCAGTAGCCTACAGGGAGGACACACAGATACGCAGTATTTT	CAISSLQGGHTDTQYF
few	TRBJ2-3	TRBV14	-	TGTGCCAGCAGCCGACTGTTATACACAGATACGCAGTATTTT	CASSRLLYTDTQYF
many	TRBJ1-6	TRBV6-1	-	TGTGCCAGCACCCTATTGGTAGGGAATTCACCCCTCCACTTT	CASTLLVGNSPLHF
many	TRBJ2-2	TRBV2	-	TGTGCCAGCAGGGGGGTTAGCACCGGGGAGCTGTTTTTT	CASRGVSTGELFF
many	TRBJ2-5	TRBV9	-	TGTGCCAGCAGCGTAGCGGGGGGCCTCGCGGAGACCCAGTACTTC	CASSVAGGLAETQYF
many	TRBJ2-3	TRBV2	TRBD2	TGTGCCAGCACATCTAGCGGGGGGTTAGCAGATACGCAGTATTTT	CASTSSGGLADTQYF
-	TRBJ2-7	TRBV7-6	-	TGTGCCAGCAGCTTAGAGGGGGGACCCACCTACGAGCAGTACTTC	CASSLEGGPTYEQYF
-	TRBJ2-7	TRBV11-2	-	TGTGCCAGCAGCTTAGGGTCAGGGCCCGCCGAGCAGTACTTC	CASSLGSGPAEQYF
few	TRBJ2-6	TRBV9	TRBD1	TGTGCCAGCAGCGTAGCTATGACAGGGGAGAGCTCTGGGGCCAACGTCCTGACTTTC	CASSVAMTGESSGANVLTF
-	TRBJ2-3	TRBV6-1	-	TGTGCCAGCAGACCTCCGGGGGAAGATACGCAGTATTTT	CASRPPGEDTQYF
many	TRBJ1-1	TRBV11-1	TRBD1	TGTGCCAGCAGCTACACCGGGACAGGGAACACTGAAGCTTTCTTT	CASSYTGTGNTEAFF
-	TRBJ2-5	TRBV6-1	-	TGTGCCAGCCTAGGGTTGCAAGAGACCCAGTACTTC	CASLGLQETQYF
many	TRBJ2-3	TRBV6-4	TRBD2	TGTGCCAGCAGGCAGCGGGAGATCACAGATACGCAGTATTTT	CASRQREITDTQYF
many	TRBJ2-3	TRBV7-9	TRBD2	TGTGCCAGCAGTAGACTAGCGGGAGTCGATACGCAGTATTTT	CASSRLAGVDTQYF
-	TRBJ2-7	TRBV7-9	TRBD1	TGTGCCAGCAGCTTAGTCACAGGGGGCTCCTACGAGCAGTACTTC	CASSLVTGGSYEQYF
many	TRBJ1-2	TRBV30	-	TGTGCCTGGACAATTCACGCGGCAGGGCAATATGGCTACACCTTC	CAWTIHAAGQYGYTF
many	TRBJ2-7	TRBV30	-	TGTGCCTGGGTTGGGACTGACTCCTACGAGCAGTACTTC	CAWVGTDSYEQYF
many	TRBJ2-5	TRBV15	-	TGTGCCACCAGCAGTGACCCTCGGGGCCAAGAGACCCAGTACTTC	CATSSDPRGQETQYF